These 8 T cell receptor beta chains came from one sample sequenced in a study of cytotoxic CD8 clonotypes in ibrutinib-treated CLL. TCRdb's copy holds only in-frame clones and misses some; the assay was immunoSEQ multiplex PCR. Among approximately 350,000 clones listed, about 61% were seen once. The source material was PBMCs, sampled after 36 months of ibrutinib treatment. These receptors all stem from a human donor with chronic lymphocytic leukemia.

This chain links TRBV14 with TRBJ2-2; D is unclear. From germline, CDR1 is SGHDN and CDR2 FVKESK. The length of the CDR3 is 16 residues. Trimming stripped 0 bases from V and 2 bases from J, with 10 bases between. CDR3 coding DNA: TGTGCCAGCAGCCAAGAAGGGAAGTTCAACACCGGGGAGCTGTTTTTT. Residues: CASSQEGKFNTGELFF.

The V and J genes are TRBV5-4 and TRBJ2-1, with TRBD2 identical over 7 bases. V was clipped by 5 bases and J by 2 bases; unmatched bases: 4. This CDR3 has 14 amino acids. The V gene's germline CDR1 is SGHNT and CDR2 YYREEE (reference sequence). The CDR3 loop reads CASSYGTTYNEQFF. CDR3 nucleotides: TGTGCCAGCAGTTACGGGACTACCTACAATGAGCAGTTCTTC.

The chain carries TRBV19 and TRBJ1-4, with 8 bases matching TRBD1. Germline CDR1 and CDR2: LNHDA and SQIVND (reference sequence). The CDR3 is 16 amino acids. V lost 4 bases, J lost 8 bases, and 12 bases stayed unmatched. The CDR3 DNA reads TGTGCCAGTAGTACCTCGTGGACAGGGACGGAGGAAAAACTGTTTTTT. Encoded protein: CASSTSWTGTEEKLFF.

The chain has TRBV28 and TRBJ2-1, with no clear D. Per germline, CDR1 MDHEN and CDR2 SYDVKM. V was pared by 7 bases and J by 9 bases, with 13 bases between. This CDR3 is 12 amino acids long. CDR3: CASNTLSGEQFF. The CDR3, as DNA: TGTGCCAGCAACACATTATCTGGTGAGCAGTTCTTC.

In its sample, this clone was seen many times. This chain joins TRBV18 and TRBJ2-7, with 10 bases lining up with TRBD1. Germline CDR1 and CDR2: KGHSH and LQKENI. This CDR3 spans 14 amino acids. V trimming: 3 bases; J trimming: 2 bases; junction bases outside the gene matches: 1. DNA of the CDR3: TGTGCCAGCTCACCCGGGACAGGGGCCTACGAGCAGTACTTC. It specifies CASSPGTGAYEQYF.

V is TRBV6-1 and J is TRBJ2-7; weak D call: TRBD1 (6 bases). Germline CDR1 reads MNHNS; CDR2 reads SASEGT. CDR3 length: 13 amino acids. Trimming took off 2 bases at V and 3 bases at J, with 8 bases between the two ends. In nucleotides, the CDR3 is TGTGCCAGCAGTGAACAGGGACACTACGAGCAGTACTTC. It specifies CASSEQGHYEQYF.

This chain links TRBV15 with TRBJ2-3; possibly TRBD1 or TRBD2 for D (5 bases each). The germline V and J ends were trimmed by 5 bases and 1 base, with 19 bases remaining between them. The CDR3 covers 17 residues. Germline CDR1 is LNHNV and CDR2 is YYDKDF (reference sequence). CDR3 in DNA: TGTGCCACCAGCCCACCACCGGGGCTGGCAGGCACAGATACGCAGTATTTT. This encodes CATSPPPGLAGTDTQYF.

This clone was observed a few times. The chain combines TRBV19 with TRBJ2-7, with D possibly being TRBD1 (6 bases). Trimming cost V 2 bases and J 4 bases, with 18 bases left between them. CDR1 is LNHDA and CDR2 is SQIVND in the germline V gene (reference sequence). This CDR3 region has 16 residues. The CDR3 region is CASSISHRASSYEQYF. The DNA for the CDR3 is TGTGCCAGTAGTATAAGCCACAGGGCCTCGTCATACGAGCAGTACTTC.